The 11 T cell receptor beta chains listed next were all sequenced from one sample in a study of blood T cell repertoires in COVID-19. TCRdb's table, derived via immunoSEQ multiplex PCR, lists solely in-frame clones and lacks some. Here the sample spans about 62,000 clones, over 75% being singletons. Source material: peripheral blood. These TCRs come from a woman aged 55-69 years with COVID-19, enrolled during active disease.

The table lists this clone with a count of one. CDR3 sequence reads: CASSPDRGIGYYGYTF. Here the CDR3 DNA reads TGTGCCAGCAGTCCAGACAGGGGAATAGGGTACTATGGCTACACCTTC. The chain recombines TRBV28 with TRBJ1-2; 8 positions match TRBD1. The trim removed 5 bases at V and 3 bases at J, leaving 11 bases unmatched. The CDR3 sequence is 16 residues long. CDR1 MDHEN and CDR2 SYDVKM come from the germline V gene.

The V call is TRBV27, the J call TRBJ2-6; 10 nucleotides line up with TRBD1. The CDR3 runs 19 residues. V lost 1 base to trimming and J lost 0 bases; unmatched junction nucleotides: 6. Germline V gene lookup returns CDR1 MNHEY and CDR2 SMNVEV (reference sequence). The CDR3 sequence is CASSLFDRGRSSGANVLTF. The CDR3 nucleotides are TGTGCCAGCAGTTTATTCGACAGGGGGCGCTCCTCTGGGGCCAACGTCCTGACTTTC.

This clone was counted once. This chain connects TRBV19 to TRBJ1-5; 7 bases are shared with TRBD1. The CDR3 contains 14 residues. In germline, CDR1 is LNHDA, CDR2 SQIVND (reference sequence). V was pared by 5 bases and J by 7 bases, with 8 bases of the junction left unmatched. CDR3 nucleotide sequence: TGTGCCAGTAGTTGGGGGACAGAGGAACAGCCCCAGCATTTT. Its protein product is CASSWGTEEQPQHF.

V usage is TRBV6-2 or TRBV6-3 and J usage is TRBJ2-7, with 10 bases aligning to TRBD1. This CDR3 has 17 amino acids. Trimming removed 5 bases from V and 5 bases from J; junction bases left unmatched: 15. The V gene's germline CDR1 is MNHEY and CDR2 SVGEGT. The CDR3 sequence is CASSQTGTGVRLHEQYF. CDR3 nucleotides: TGTGCCAGCAGTCAGACTGGGACAGGGGTTCGGCTACACGAGCAGTACTTC.

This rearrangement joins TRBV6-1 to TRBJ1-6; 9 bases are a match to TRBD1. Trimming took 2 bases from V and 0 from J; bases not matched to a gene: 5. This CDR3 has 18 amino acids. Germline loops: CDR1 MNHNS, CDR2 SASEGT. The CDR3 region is CASSEIGQGSSYNSPLHF. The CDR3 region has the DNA TGTGCCAGCAGTGAAATAGGACAGGGGAGCTCCTATAATTCACCCCTCCACTTT.

This chain's CDR3 is CASSIRERSTDTQYF. The CDR3 DNA reads TGTGCCAGTAGTATAAGAGAGCGGAGCACAGATACGCAGTATTTT. The J gene is TRBJ2-3, the V gene TRBV19; tentative D call: TRBD2 (5 bases). This CDR3 spans 15 amino acids. V lost 2 bases, J lost 0 bases, and 9 bases lay in between. Germline lookup yields CDR1 LNHDA and CDR2 SQIVND (reference sequence).

DNA for the CDR3: TGTGCCAGCTCACCACAGCAGGGGGCTCACACTGAAGCTTTCTTT. Translation: CASSPQQGAHTEAFF. The genes are TRBV18 and TRBJ1-1, with 8 bases identical to TRBD1. Germline CDR1 and CDR2: KGHSH and LQKENI. J was trimmed by 3 bases and V by 1 base; bases with no gene match: 4. The CDR3 is made up of 15 amino acids.

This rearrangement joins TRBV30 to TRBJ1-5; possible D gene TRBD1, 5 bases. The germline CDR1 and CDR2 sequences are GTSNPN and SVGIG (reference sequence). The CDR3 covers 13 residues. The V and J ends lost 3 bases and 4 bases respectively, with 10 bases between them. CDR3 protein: CAWRSGRNQPQHF. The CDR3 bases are TGTGCCTGGAGGTCAGGGAGGAATCAGCCCCAGCATTTT.

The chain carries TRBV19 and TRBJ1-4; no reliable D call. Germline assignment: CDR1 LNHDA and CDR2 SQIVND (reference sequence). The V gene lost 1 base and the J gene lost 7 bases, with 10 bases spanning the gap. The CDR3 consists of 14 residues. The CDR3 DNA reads TGTGCCAGTAGTATAGGAGGTCGCGGTGAAAAACTGTTTTTT. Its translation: CASSIGGRGEKLFF.

The CDR3 sequence is CASSPWTSGSSYEQYF. The CDR3 region has the DNA TGTGCCAGCTCACCGTGGACTAGCGGGAGTTCCTACGAGCAGTACTTC. The chain couples TRBV18 to TRBJ2-7, with 13 bases lining up with TRBD2. Germline lookup yields CDR1 KGHSH and CDR2 LQKENI. The CDR3 is 16 amino acids. With V trimmed by 3 bases and J by 1 base, 3 bases remained unmatched.

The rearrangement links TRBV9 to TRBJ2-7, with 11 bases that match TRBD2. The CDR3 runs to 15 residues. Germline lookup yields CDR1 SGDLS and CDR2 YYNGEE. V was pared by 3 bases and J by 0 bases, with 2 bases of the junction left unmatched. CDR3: CASSEGLAVSYEQYF. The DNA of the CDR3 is TGTGCCAGCAGCGAGGGACTAGCGGTCTCCTACGAGCAGTACTTC.